This T cell receptor beta chain was recovered during a study of blood T cell repertoires in COVID-19. On the study more broadly: Donors in the United States, Italy and Spain gave samples during acute or convalescent COVID-19. PBMCs, B-cell-depleted T cells, or T cells provided the cDNA or gDNA that made up the material.

Study processing details: Scientists estimated how many nucleated cells there were by amplifying reference gene primers. The table came from immunoSEQ multiplex PCR; TCRdb's copy has only in-frame clones and leaves some out. V and J calls and clone size are those listed in that table; D and trimming were worked out from the DNA. The sample shows roughly 200,000 clones, 65% to 85% of them seen only once. Sequenced material: peripheral blood. This receptor was identified in a woman at least 80 years old with acute or convalescent COVID-19.

The CDR3: CAKGQGLRETQYF. The CDR3 bases are TGTGCCAAGGGGCAGGGGTTAAGAGAGACCCAGTACTTC. The J gene is TRBJ2-5, the V gene TRBV6-4; TRBD1 is a possible D gene (6 bases). V was shortened by 10 bases and J by 4 bases, with 16 bases between the two germline ends. This CDR3 has 13 amino acids. Germline loops: CDR1 MRHNA, CDR2 SNTAGT.